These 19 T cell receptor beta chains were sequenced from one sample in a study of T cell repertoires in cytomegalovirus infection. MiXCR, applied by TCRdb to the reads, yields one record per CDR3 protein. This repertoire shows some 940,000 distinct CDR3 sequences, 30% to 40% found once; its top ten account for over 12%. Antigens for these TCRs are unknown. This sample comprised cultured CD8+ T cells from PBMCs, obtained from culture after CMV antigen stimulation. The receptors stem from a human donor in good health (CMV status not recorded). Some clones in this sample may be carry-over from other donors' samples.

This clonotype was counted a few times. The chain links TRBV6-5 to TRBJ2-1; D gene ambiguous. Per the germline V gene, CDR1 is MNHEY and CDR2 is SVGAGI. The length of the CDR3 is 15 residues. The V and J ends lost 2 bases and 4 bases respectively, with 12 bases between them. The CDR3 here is CASSYRGPAYNEQFF. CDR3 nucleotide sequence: TGTGCCAGCAGTTACCGTGGACCGGCGTACAATGAGCAGTTCTTC.

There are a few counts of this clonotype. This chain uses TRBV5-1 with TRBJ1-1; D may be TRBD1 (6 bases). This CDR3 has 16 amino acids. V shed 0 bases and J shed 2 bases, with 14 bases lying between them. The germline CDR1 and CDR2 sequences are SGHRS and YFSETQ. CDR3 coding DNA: TGCGCCAGCAGCTTGGAGCCGGGACACCTAAACACTGAAGCTTTCTTT. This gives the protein CASSLEPGHLNTEAFF.

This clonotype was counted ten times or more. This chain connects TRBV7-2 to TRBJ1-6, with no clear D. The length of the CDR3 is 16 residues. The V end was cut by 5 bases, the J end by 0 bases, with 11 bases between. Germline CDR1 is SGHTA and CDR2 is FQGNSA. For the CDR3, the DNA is TGTGCCAGCAGCGGTCCCCCCGGCTCCTATAATTCACCCCTCCACTTT. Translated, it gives CASSGPPGSYNSPLHF.

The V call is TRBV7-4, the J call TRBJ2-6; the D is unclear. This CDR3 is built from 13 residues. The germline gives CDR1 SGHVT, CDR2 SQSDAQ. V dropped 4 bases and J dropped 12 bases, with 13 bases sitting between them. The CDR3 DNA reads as TGTGCCAGCAGCTCCCCCTGGCTGGGCGTCCTGACTTTC. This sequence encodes CASSSPWLGVLTF.

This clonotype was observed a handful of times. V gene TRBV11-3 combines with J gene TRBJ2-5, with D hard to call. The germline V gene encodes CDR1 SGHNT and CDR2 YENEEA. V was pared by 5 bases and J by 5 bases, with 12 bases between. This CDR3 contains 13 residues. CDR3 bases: TGTGCCAGCAGCCTGGACCCTCTTGAGACCCAGTACTTC. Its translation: CASSLDPLETQYF.

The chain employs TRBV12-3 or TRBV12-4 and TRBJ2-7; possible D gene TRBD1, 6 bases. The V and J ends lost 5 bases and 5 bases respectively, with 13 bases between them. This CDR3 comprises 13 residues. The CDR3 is CASSRGGLHEQYV. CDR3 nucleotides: TGTGCCAGCAGTCGAGGGGGTTTACACGAGCAGTACGTC.

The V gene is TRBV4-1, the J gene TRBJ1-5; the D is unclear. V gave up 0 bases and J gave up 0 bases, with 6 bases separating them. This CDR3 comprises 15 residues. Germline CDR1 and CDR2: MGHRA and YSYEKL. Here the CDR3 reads CASSQDPLSNQPQHF. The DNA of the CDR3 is TGCGCCAGCAGCCAAGACCCCCTTAGCAATCAGCCCCAGCATTTT.

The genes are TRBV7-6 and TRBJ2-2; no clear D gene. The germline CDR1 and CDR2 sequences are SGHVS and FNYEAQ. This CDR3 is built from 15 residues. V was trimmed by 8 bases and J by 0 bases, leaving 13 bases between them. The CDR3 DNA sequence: TGTGCCAGCCTGACTGCAGCCGCGAACACCGGGGAGCTGTTTTTT. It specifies CASLTAAANTGELFF.

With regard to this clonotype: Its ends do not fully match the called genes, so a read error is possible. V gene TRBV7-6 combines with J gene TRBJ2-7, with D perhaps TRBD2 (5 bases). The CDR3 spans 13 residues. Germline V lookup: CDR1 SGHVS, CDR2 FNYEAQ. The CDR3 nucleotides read TGTGCCAGCAGCCTCACTAGTGACTACGGGCAGTACTTC. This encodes CASSLTSDYGQYF. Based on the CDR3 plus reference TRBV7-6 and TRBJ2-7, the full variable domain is GAGVSQSPRYKVTKRGQDVALRCDPISGHVSLYWYRQALGQGPEFLTYFNYEAQQDKSGLPNDRFSAERPEGSISTLTIQRTEQRDSAMYRCASSLTSDYGQYFGPGTRLTVT.

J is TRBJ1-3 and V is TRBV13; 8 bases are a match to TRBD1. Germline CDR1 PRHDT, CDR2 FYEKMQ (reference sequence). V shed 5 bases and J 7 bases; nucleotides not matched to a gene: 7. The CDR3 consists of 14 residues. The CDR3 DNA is TGTGCCAGCAGCCAACGGGACAGGACGAACACCATATATTTT. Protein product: CASSQRDRTNTIYF.

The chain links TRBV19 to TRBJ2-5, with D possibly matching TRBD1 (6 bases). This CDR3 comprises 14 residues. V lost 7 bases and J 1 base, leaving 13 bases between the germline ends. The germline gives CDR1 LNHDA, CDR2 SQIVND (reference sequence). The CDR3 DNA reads TGTGCCAGTAAAGTGACAGGCCTCCAAGAGACCCAGTACTTC. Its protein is CASKVTGLQETQYF.

DNA of the CDR3: TGTGCCAGCAGTGAGGTTGAGGGTAATGAGCAGTTCTTC. Translated, it gives CASSEVEGNEQFF. The V call is TRBV12-3 or TRBV12-4, the J call TRBJ2-1, with TRBD2 as a possible D gene (5 bases). This CDR3 contains 13 residues. The V and J ends lost 5 bases and 7 bases respectively, with 12 bases between them.

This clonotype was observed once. Here the CDR3 DNA reads TGTGCCAGTTTGGGACAGGGACCGGAGCTGTTTTTT. Protein: CASLGQGPELFF. The chain employs TRBV6-2 or TRBV6-3 and TRBJ2-2; 9 positions agree with TRBD1. Losses at the gene ends were 9 bases for V and 10 bases for J; bases not matched to a gene: 6. This CDR3 has 12 residues. Germline loops: CDR1 MNHEY, CDR2 SVGEGT.

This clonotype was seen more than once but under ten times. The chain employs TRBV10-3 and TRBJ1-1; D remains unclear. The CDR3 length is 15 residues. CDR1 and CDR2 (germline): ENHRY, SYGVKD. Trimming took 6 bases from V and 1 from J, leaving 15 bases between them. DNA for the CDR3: TGTGCCATCAGCGTGATGAGGACGGGGAACACTGAAGCTTTCTTT. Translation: CAISVMRTGNTEAFF.

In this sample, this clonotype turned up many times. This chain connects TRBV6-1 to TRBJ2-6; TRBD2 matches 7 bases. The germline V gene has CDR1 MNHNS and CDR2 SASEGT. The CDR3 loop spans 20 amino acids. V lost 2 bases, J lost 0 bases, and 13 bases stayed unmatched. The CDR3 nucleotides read TGTGCCAGCAGTGAAAGGGACCGGGACTACAGAAACTCTGGGGCCAACGTCCTGACTTTC. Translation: CASSERDRDYRNSGANVLTF.

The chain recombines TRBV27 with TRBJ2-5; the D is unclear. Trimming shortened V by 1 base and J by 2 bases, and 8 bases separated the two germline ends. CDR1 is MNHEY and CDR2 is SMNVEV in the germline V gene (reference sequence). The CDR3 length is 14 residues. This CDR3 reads CASSLLPLQETQYF. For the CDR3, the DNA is TGTGCCAGCAGTTTATTGCCCCTTCAAGAGACCCAGTACTTC.

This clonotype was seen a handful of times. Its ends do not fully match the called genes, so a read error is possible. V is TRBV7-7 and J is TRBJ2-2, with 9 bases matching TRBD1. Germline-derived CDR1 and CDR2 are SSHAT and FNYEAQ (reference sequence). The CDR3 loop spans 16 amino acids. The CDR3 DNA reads TGTGCTAGCAGCTTGAACCGGGACAGGGCTACCGGGGAGCTGTTTTTT. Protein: CASSLNRDRATGELFF.

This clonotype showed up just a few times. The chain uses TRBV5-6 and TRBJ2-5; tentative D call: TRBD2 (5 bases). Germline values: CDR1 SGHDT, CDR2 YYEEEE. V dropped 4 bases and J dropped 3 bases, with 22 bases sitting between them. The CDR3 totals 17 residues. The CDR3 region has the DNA TGTGCCAGCAGCCCGCCCCTAGCTGAGGATCGTGAAGAGACCCAGTACTTC. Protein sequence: CASSPPLAEDREETQYF.

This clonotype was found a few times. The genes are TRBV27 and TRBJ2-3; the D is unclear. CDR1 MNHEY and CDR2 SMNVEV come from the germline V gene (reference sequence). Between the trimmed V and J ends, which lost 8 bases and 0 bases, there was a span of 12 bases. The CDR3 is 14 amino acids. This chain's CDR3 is CASARFTSTDTQYF. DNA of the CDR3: TGTGCCAGCGCGCGGTTCACTAGCACAGATACGCAGTATTTT.